This entry is about one T cell receptor beta chain. Its matching antigen is unknown. These data belong to a study of T cells in Graves' hyperthyroidism and ophthalmopathy. Study in general: Peripheral blood collection took place at initial diagnosis, before any treatment.

Whole-study results and caveats: Ophthalmopathy, as predicted by the model, came a median around 6.7 months after the prediction.

The CDR3 consists of 19 residues. Trimming pared 2 bases from V and 0 bases from J, leaving 20 bases between. Germline V lookup: CDR1 KGHSH, CDR2 LQKENI. Using RNA transcripts as the source, TCR beta CDR3 regions were amplified. HTBI primers were employed in a first-round RT-PCR of the TCR CDR3. TCRdb re-called the multiplex PCR reads through MiXCR, storing one row per CDR3 protein. The table shows 340,000 or so distinct CDR3 sequences, with roughly 21% occurring only once. Exclusion of patients followed from uncontrolled infection, other autoimmune disease, pregnancy or lactation. Every diagnosis used clinical symptoms, serum thyroxine and TRAb, thyroid ultrasound and orbital computed tomography.

This chain uses TRBV18 with TRBJ1-3; a weak D match, TRBD1 (6 bases). Specimen: blood. The source is a woman in her fifties or sixties with Graves' hyperthyroidism. For the CDR3, the DNA is TGTGCCAGCTCACCAACGACTTCCCTAGAGGGACACTCTGGAAACACCATATATTTT. Residues: CASSPTTSLEGHSGNTIYF.